The entry that follows covers one TCR beta chain sequence. This clone turned up a few times. Its antigen has not been determined. No much larger clonotype is one base removed from it; base qualities were not supplied. The cohort consisted of hundreds of healthy bone marrow donors. At the time of sampling, all cohort members were nominally healthy, though unrecorded immune exposures were likely present. The donor was CMV seropositive and was included in the group of 289 seropositive cohort members. Every donor gave a peripheral blood sample, and the peripheral blood mononuclear cells from that sample were used for TCR beta sequencing. The Qiagen DNeasy Blood Extraction Kit was used to extract genomic DNA from the blood cell samples. This sample was included in a study of cytomegalovirus exposure and HLA in healthy donors (dated by TCRdb to 2016 to 2017). Regarding the research as a whole: According to an earlier analysis of a few hundred of the donors, roughly 180 million T cells yielded approximately 120 million unique TCR beta sequences and approximately 300 Gb of sequence data. Rather than using new phenotypic data, the later analysis identified candidate immune exposures from TCR beta sequences and from how often those sequences occurred across donors. A separate validation cohort of roughly 130 different subjects was used in addition to the approximately 640-subject first cohort. In a later genetic analysis, genome-wide SNP genotypes for about three fifths of the 666 donors were used, and that subset was treated as a discovery cohort. Every repertoire in the discovery cohort had been generated on one and the same sequencing platform. Roughly 300 gigabases of sequencing data and 80 million or so unique TCR sequences were included in an early release covering under 650 HLA-typed donors. To study patterns of TCR occurrence, a later analysis re-analyzed previously published TCR beta repertoires from around 660 donors and added high-resolution HLA genotyping. Alongside the repertoire data, information on donor age, sex, ethnicity and CMV serostatus was compiled. HLA typing included class I and class II loci at four-digit resolution. The T cell repertoires of 666 subjects were profiled by immunosequencing and related to cytomegalovirus serostatus. Among roughly 400 genotyped donors of the cohort, an average of approximately 220,000 unique TCR beta nucleotide sequences was sequenced per donor, of which approximately 19% were non-productive. The number of donors typed differed by locus, with 629-630 for A, B, C, DRB1 and DQB1, roughly 520 for DQA1, 606 for DPA1, and about 450 for DPB1. About five DR-DQ haplotypes were handled as single units for association and clustering, since linkage in the cohort was strong. An earlier analysis of approximately 640 of the donors applied high-throughput TCR beta sequencing to assess whether each TCR beta V gene segment acted as functional or pseudogenic. The study was designed to test whether signatures of past pathogen exposure could be identified by cataloging public T cell receptors. To predict cytomegalovirus infection status, the study brought together high-throughput TCR immunosequencing, statistical association of individual TCRs with disease status, and machine learning. Of the roughly 400 genotyped donors, over 65% fell in the genetic ancestry cluster associated with self-reported Caucasian donors. The investigation overall reported the following: Assigning TCR associations to individual alleles was difficult when HLA alleles, especially DR and DQ, strongly co-occurred. The sequencing pipeline was judged likely to have produced a cluster of highly shared sequence variants as a technical artifact. The classifier was reported to diagnose cytomegalovirus status with high specificity and sensitivity in both the original and validation cohorts. A later analysis found that HLA-associated TCR beta chains were more clonally expanded and had lower generation probabilities than equally common non-associated chains. A further reported finding was that TCR beta sequences accurately predicted the HLA-A and HLA-B alleles for most subjects in the first cohort. Linkage disequilibrium might explain the correlated functional status among segregating V segments, but an unknown experimental factor could not be ruled out. In a later analysis, some 18,000 TCR beta sequences were associated with specific HLA alleles at a false discovery rate of 0.05. The authors suggested that the approach could potentially be generalized to other disease states and immunological phenotypes. Because counts were too low, roughly 18 rarely observed V segments, including chromosome 9 orphons, were left out of the earlier analysis of 500 to 750 of the donors. In a later analysis, most CMV-associated TCR beta chains were found to appear HLA-restricted, with HLA associations seemingly driven largely by CMV exposure. An association between a missense DCLRE1C variant and V-gene and J-gene trimming of TCR beta chains was found in a later genetic analysis and replicated in an independent cohort. Most TCR sequences were seen in very few donors, while some public TCRs were found in many individuals. Because HLA typing was missing for some donors at each locus, association tests included only the typed subset. The study gave a list of around 170 TCR beta chains associated with cytomegalovirus. Some IMGT-functional V segments, including TRBV6-2 and TRBV6-3, could not be distinguished by the 87-base-pair reads and were therefore excluded. Roughly uniform sequencing depth across donors was assumed in presence/absence analyses, although this assumption may not hold. In an earlier analysis of around 500 of the donors, most TCR beta V segments appeared in productive rearrangements about 87% or about 30% of the time, broadly matching IMGT annotations. Only TCR beta chains were sequenced in this cohort, and the absence of alpha or paired-chain data limited detectable features. A later analysis reported that several top co-occurrence clusters appeared linked to parvovirus B19, influenza, CMV and Epstein-Barr virus. In a later genetic analysis, fewer N-insertions in productive TCRs were reported among donors in an Asian-associated ancestry cluster than the roughly 700-donor mean. In a later analysis, the rate of TCR association differed among HLA loci, with DRB1 alleles having the most associated TCRs and HLA-C alleles having the fewest. For the cohort, immune exposure information was limited to CMV serostatus. In vitro tests confirmed that a few of the cytomegalovirus-associated TCR beta chains recognize cytomegalovirus antigens.

Preparation of the library involved the immunoSEQ multiplex PCR assay. A mixture of 60 forward primers for TCR Vbeta segments and 13 reverse primers for TCR Jbeta segments was used in the multiplex PCR. The CDR3 region of rearranged TCR beta genes was amplified from genomic DNA with a multiplex PCR assay. The Illumina HiSeq System was used to sequence the amplified TCR beta libraries as 87-base-pair reads. The paper's data handling went like this. A later analysis tallied around 82 million unique TCR beta chains across the 600 to 700 repertoires, and some 10 million of those chains were shared by two or more donors. Raw reads were error-corrected and collapsed into unique sequences by a nearest-neighbor algorithm in which closely related sequences were merged to remove PCR and sequencing errors. Alignment of CDR3 sequences to IMGT reference sequences was used to assign V, D and J gene segments. For a sequence to be retained, a match of at least six nucleotides to both a V gene segment and a J gene segment was required. Rearrangements were called productive when the CDR3 lacked stop codons and stayed in frame with V and J; all others were non-productive. CDR3 was defined by IMGT convention, running from the second conserved V-encoded cysteine to the conserved J-encoded phenylalanine. Sequences without an unambiguous match to a single V gene segment were excluded from the earlier analysis of almost 600 of the donors. In an earlier analysis of some 590 of the donors, a V segment was called functional when productive rearrangements were above 56.7%, and segregating when the standard deviation between donors exceeded 5%. A statistical classification framework was developed to diagnose cytomegalovirus status using the catalog of TCR beta chain sequences. In a later analysis, V and J genes were assigned by comparing TCR nucleotide sequences against IMGT/GENE-DB human TR gene sequences. A later analysis assigned CDR3 sequences and most-parsimonious VDJ recombination scenarios with the TCRdist pipeline. In a later analysis, each TCR beta chain was defined by its CDR3 amino acid sequence together with its V-gene family, and reads lacking a unique V-gene family were excluded. To address suspected cross-contamination and a sequencing artifact, a later analysis removed 550 to 750 highly shared, low-generation-probability nucleotide sequences. For each public chain, a later analysis derived a clonal expansion index from normalized ranks of inferred template counts within each repertoire. Generation probabilities in a later analysis came from a VDJ recombination model fitted to out-of-frame rearrangements, and those results were checked against IGoR. A later analysis scored TCR-TCR, TCR-HLA and TCR-CMV co-occurrence with hypergeometric tests, applying a repertoire-size bias correction to TCR pairs. False discovery rates were estimated in a later analysis by permuting HLA or CMV assignments 20 times. In a later analysis, co-occurring TCRs were grouped using DBSCAN, with TCRdist sequence similarity added in when clustering inside HLA-allele-positive subsets. For co-occurrence clustering, repertoires with fewer than 30,000 or more than 120,000 public chains were excluded, along with five or six repertoires with anomalous nucleotide sharing. TCRdb carries this immuneACCESS record with in-frame sequences only. Its versions omit some clonotypes, under half of them owing to an unresolved V gene in the studies checked, with the rest unexplained. For V, J and clone size, that table is used; D and trimming come from the DNA. This sample is represented by roughly 120,000 clones; roughly 76% of them were singletons. More than 6% of the sample goes to the ten largest clones.

CDR1 and CDR2 were assigned from the germline V gene as MGHDK and SYGVNS. From the cysteine up to the phenylalanine, the CDR3 has a length of 15 residues. Only the CDR3 DNA is retained, 45 bases long and in frame from the first base. V is trimmed back by 6 bases and J by 2 bases, and the junction contains 8 bases that no gene match accounts for. This TCR derives from a woman between 50 and 59 years old in good health and CMV-seropositive. Recombination connected TRBV25-1 to TRBJ2-3; TRBD2 aligns with 7 central bases. What was sequenced was PBMCs. The CDR3 region has the sequence CASSYLAEPTDTQYF. The nucleotides are TGTGCCAGCAGCTACCTAGCGGAGCCCACAGATACGCAGTATTTT.